The 4 T cell receptor beta chains presented below share a single source sample, sequenced in a study of T cell responses to AZD1222 COVID-19 vaccine. This table comes from immunoSEQ multiplex PCR, and its TCRdb copy is limited to in-frame clones, with some not included. The top ten clones hold 1.4% of a sample with about 150,000 clones, roughly 91% of them seen once. Specimen: peripheral blood, collected on day 0 of AZD1222 vaccination. The source of these receptors is an adult in good health.

V usage is TRBV9 and J usage is TRBJ2-4; maybe TRBD2 (5 bases). The CDR3 extends over 14 amino acids. Germline V lookup: CDR1 SGDLS, CDR2 YYNGEE. V was clipped by 3 bases and J by 5 bases, with 12 bases between them. As DNA, the CDR3 is TGTGCCAGCAGCGACTTAGCGCTACAAAACATTCAGTACTTC. Encoded protein: CASSDLALQNIQYF.

The chain has TRBV11-3 and TRBJ2-7; a weak D match, TRBD1 (5 bases). CDR3 size: 17 residues. CDR1 is SGHNT and CDR2 is YENEEA in the germline V gene. Trimming stripped 2 bases from V and 2 bases from J, with 19 bases between. CDR3: CASSLRALGAVTYEQYF. CDR3 coding DNA: TGTGCCAGCAGCTTACGGGCCTTAGGGGCTGTCACCTACGAGCAGTACTTC.

The J gene is TRBJ1-1, the V gene TRBV2, with D perhaps matching TRBD1 (5 bases). The CDR3 consists of 15 residues. Trimming took 5 bases from V and 0 from J, leaving 13 bases between them. In germline, CDR1 is SNHLY, CDR2 FYNNEI. The CDR3 spells CASSSGRRMNTEAFF. In DNA, the CDR3 is TGTGCCAGCAGTTCGGGACGGCGAATGAACACTGAAGCTTTCTTT. Drawing the rest from reference TRBV2 and TRBJ1-1, the complete variable domain is EPEVTQTPSHQVTQMGQEVILRCVPISNHLYFYWYRQILGQKVEFLVSFYNNEISEKSEIFDDQFSVERPDGSNFTLKIRSTKLEDSAMYFCASSSGRRMNTEAFFGQGTRLTVV.

The rearrangement links TRBV27 to TRBJ1-5; 12 bases line up with TRBD1. CDR1 is MNHEY and CDR2 is SMNVEV in the germline V gene (reference sequence). The CDR3 consists of 17 residues. The junction had 7 bases not matched to a gene; V was cut back by 1 base and J by 6 bases. The CDR3 bases are TGTGCCAGCAGTTTATTTTCGGGACAGGGGGCCGGTCAGCCCCAGCATTTT. This codes for CASSLFSGQGAGQPQHF.